Listed below are T cell receptor beta chains from one sample, sequenced in a study of Ad26.COV2.S vaccination and SARS-CoV-2 variants. TCRdb's table, derived via immunoSEQ multiplex PCR, lists solely in-frame clones and lacks some. This sample yields 300,000 to 350,000 clones, of which almost 90% are seen a single time; around 5.5% belongs to the top ten. Sequenced material: peripheral blood, taken in a trial of Ad26.COV2.S vaccine versus placebo. The receptors derive from a person aged 18-60 years who received the Ad26.COV2.S COVID-19 vaccine or a placebo. CDR3s include the opening cysteine and the closing phenylalanine or tryptophan. The D gene is left open where the match is weak. The size of a clone is reported for some rows only, either as once, few or many, or as a class for expanded clones.

cdr3_aa: CSVLWGNQPQHF; cdr3_nt: TGCAGCGTTTTGTGGGGCAATCAGCCCCAGCATTTT; clone_size: NA; j_call: TRBJ1-5; d_call: NA; v_call: TRBV29-1
cdr3_aa: CASRSLKETQYF; cdr3_nt: TGTGCCAGCAGATCTCTTAAAGAGACCCAGTACTTC; clone_size: NA; j_call: TRBJ2-5; d_call: NA; v_call: TRBV2
cdr3_aa: CASGLDRTGRGETQYF; cdr3_nt: TGTGCTAGTGGTTTGGATCGGACAGGGCGGGGAGAGACCCAGTACTTC; clone_size: NA; j_call: TRBJ2-5; d_call: TRBD1; v_call: TRBV12-5
cdr3_aa: CATTNRGSNTEAFF; cdr3_nt: TGTGCCACGACGAACAGGGGATCGAACACTGAAGCTTTCTTT; clone_size: NA; j_call: TRBJ1-1; d_call: TRBD1; v_call: TRBV10-3
cdr3_aa: CASSQPGQGRTGELFF; cdr3_nt: TGTGCCAGCAGCCAACCGGGACAGGGTCGGACCGGGGAGCTGTTTTTT; clone_size: NA; j_call: TRBJ2-2; d_call: TRBD1; v_call: TRBV7-3
cdr3_aa: CASSYTLTGLETQYF; cdr3_nt: TGTGCCAGCAGTTATACCCTTACAGGGTTAGAGACCCAGTACTTC; clone_size: NA; j_call: TRBJ2-5; d_call: NA; v_call: TRBV6-5
cdr3_aa: CASSQLSGLAGETQYF; cdr3_nt: TGTGCCAGCAGTCAACTATCGGGACTAGCGGGAGAGACCCAGTACTTC; clone_size: NA; j_call: TRBJ2-5; d_call: TRBD2; v_call: TRBV27
cdr3_aa: CASSLDREGEKLFF; cdr3_nt: TGCGCCAGCAGCTTGGACAGGGAAGGGGAAAAACTGTTTTTT; clone_size: once; j_call: TRBJ1-4; d_call: NA; v_call: TRBV5-1
cdr3_aa: CASSPVEVLRGYTF; cdr3_nt: TGTGCCAGCAGCCCCGTAGAGGTTTTAAGGGGCTACACCTTC; clone_size: few; j_call: TRBJ1-2; d_call: NA; v_call: TRBV5-4
cdr3_aa: CASRGRGTGLEHTQYF; cdr3_nt: TGTGCCAGCAGGGGAAGAGGGACAGGGTTGGAGCATACGCAGTATTTT; clone_size: once; j_call: TRBJ2-3; d_call: TRBD1; v_call: TRBV28
cdr3_aa: CASSQIQGGTGELFF; cdr3_nt: TGTGCCAGCAGCCAAATCCAGGGAGGGACCGGGGAGCTGTTTTTT; clone_size: NA; j_call: TRBJ2-2; d_call: TRBD2; v_call: TRBV14
cdr3_aa: CASRFGQGGQFF; cdr3_nt: TGTGCCAGCAGATTTGGACAGGGAGGGCAGTTCTTC; clone_size: NA; j_call: TRBJ2-1; d_call: TRBD1; v_call: TRBV27